These 17 T cell receptor beta chains share one sample of origin, sequenced in a study of blood T cells in healthy people across ages. Combining a sample-barcoded 5' primer with a J-beta primer mix, a second PCR ran for 7 to 11 cycles. MiXCR, applied by TCRdb to the 5' RACE reads, yields one record per CDR3 protein. The data contain hundreds of thousands of distinct CDR3 sequences, approximately 30% of them seen just once; the ten biggest clones take up around 14%. The sample consisted of blood. These receptors all stem from a woman of 80 years or more in good health.

There are a few counts of this clonotype. A much bigger clone sits one base away, suggesting this may be a read error. The J gene is TRBJ2-7, the V gene TRBV25-1, with a weak D call TRBD1 (6 bases). The CDR3 sequence is 13 residues long. CDR1 is MGHDK and CDR2 is SYGVNS in the germline V gene. The V and J ends lost 8 bases and 3 bases respectively, with 14 bases between them. Written as DNA, the CDR3 is TGTGCCAGCCGCGGACAGACGTGCTACGAGCAGTACTTC. Translated: CASRGQTCYEQYF.

This clonotype was recorded a few times. The chain is built from TRBV7-2 and TRBJ2-6; no firm D call. The CDR3 length is 14 residues. Looked up from germline, CDR1 is SGHTA and CDR2 is FQGNSA. V lost 4 bases to trimming and J lost 4 bases, with 8 bases between them. CDR3 protein: CASSSSFGANVLTF. As DNA, the CDR3 is TGTGCCAGCAGCTCCTCCTTCGGGGCCAACGTCCTGACTTTC.

Comments on this clonotype: This may be a read error, as it is one base from a much larger clone. V and J are TRBV20-1 and TRBJ2-1; D is unresolved. The CDR3 consists of 11 residues. Germline V gene lookup returns CDR1 DFQATT and CDR2 SNEGSKA (reference sequence). The CDR3 loop reads CRAALDNEQFF. Here the CDR3 DNA reads TGCAGGGCTGCCCTAGACAATGAGCAGTTCTTC.

The sample holds many counts of this clonotype. CDR3 sequence (DNA): TGCGCCAGCAGCCAAAAAGTTTTGACAGTCACAGATACGCAGTATTTT. Translation: CASSQKVLTVTDTQYF. This chain uses TRBV4-1 with TRBJ2-3; D is perhaps TRBD1 (5 bases). CDR1 and CDR2 (germline): MGHRA, YSYEKL. V lost 2 bases to trimming and J lost 2 bases, with 14 bases between them. This CDR3 contains 16 residues.

The genes are TRBV5-1 and TRBJ2-2; weak D call: TRBD1 (7 bases). Germline V CDR1 and CDR2: SGHRS, YFSETQ. V lost 0 bases and J lost 3, with 12 bases in between. The CDR3 consists of 16 residues. The CDR3 spells CASSLEAGGYTGELFF. In nucleotides, the CDR3 is TGCGCCAGCAGCTTGGAGGCAGGGGGGTACACCGGGGAGCTGTTTTTT.

This clonotype was picked up a small number of times. The junction does not match germline at one end; this may be a read error. The chain employs TRBV6-2 or TRBV6-3 and TRBJ2-1, with TRBD2 identical over 14 bases. The germline V gene encodes CDR1 MNHEY and CDR2 SVGEGT. The CDR3 loop spans 15 amino acids. DNA of the CDR3: TGTGCCGGCAGTCAGACTAGCGGGGGGGCAGATGAGCAGTTCTTC. This encodes CAGSQTSGGADEQFF.

The chain is built from TRBV24-1 and TRBJ2-1, with TRBD1 identical over 9 bases. Germline assignment: CDR1 KGHDR and CDR2 SFDVKD. The CDR3 covers 18 residues. Unmatched junction bases numbered 14, after V lost 2 bases and J lost 7 bases. CDR3 residues: CATSDSHPGQGLGNEQFF. The CDR3 coding sequence is TGTGCCACCAGTGATTCCCACCCGGGACAGGGTCTAGGAAATGAGCAGTTCTTC.

The V call is TRBV5-6, the J call TRBJ2-2, with a tentative D call TRBD2 (7 bases). Per germline, CDR1 SGHDT and CDR2 YYEEEE. The CDR3 extends over 15 amino acids. The germline V and J ends were trimmed by 5 bases and 2 bases, with 13 bases remaining between them. The CDR3 spells CASRPAGANTGELFF. Written as DNA, the CDR3 is TGTGCCAGCAGACCGGCGGGGGCAAACACCGGGGAGCTGTTTTTT.

This clonotype was seen only a few times. The V gene is TRBV6-1, the J gene TRBJ1-1; 8 positions agree with TRBD1. This CDR3 comprises 14 residues. Germline CDR1 is MNHNS and CDR2 is SASEGT. V lost 6 bases and J lost 1; bases outside the gene matches: 4. CDR3 residues: CASRQTGANTEAFF. CDR3 in DNA: TGTGCCAGCAGACAGACAGGGGCGAACACTGAAGCTTTCTTT.

This clonotype was seen ten or more times. Just one base apart from a much larger clone, this may be a read error. This chain links TRBV11-2 with TRBJ2-7; 10 positions agree with TRBD1. Germline loops: CDR1 SGHAT, CDR2 FQNNGV. This CDR3 has 14 amino acids. CDR3 sequence: CASSRDRGYNEQYF. In nucleotides, the CDR3 is TGCGCCAGCAGCCGGGACAGGGGTTACAATGAGCAGTACTTC.

This clonotype was counted ten times or more. This chain joins TRBV10-2 and TRBJ2-5, with D possibly TRBD2 on 6 matching bases. CDR1 is WSHSY, CDR2 SAAADI, per germline. The CDR3 contains 14 residues. V lost 4 bases and J lost 5, with 14 bases in between. The CDR3 coding sequence is TGCGCCAGCAGTGCCTTGGGGGGAAGGGAGACCCAGTACTTC. Translating gives CASSALGGRETQYF.

The gene calls are TRBV15 and TRBJ2-5; the D gene is possibly TRBD1 (6 bases). Germline CDR1 reads LNHNV; CDR2 reads YYDKDF (reference sequence). This CDR3 comprises 14 residues. Trimming took off 0 bases at V and 3 bases at J, with 8 bases between the two ends. In DNA form, the CDR3 reads TGTGCCACCAGCAGAGACGGACAGAAAGAGACCCAGTACTTC. As protein: CATSRDGQKETQYF. The full variable domain, its missing parts supplied by reference TRBV15 and TRBJ2-5, is DAMVIQNPRYQVTQFGKPVTLSCSQTLNHNVMYWYQQKSSQAPKLLFHYYDKDFNNEADTPDNFQSRRPNTSFCFLDIRSPGLGDTAMYLCATSRDGQKETQYFGPGTRLLVL.

Comment on this clonotype: Just one base apart from a much larger clone, this may be a read error. This sequence joins TRBV20-1 and TRBJ2-7, with D perhaps TRBD1 (6 bases). Germline CDR1 is DFQATT and CDR2 is SNEGSKA (reference sequence). This CDR3 is 13 amino acids long. CDR3 region: CGALGQRTYEQYF. The CDR3, as DNA: TGCGGTGCCCTAGGACAGAGGACCTACGAGCAGTACTTC.

The J gene is TRBJ1-1, the V gene TRBV6-2 or TRBV6-3; 10 bases fit TRBD1. The CDR3 is 17 amino acids. V was pared by 5 bases and J by 5 bases, with 14 bases of the junction left unmatched. From germline, CDR1 is MNHEY and CDR2 SVGEGT. CDR3 amino acids: CASSPRQGAVADTEAFF. The CDR3 DNA follows: TGTGCCAGCAGTCCCCGACAGGGGGCTGTGGCGGATACTGAAGCTTTCTTT.

This clonotype was seen a few times. The gene calls are TRBV20-1 and TRBJ1-1, with TRBD1 matching 7 bases. This CDR3 has 16 residues. The V segment lost 1 base and the J segment 3 bases; nucleotides outside the gene matches: 11. The V gene's germline CDR1 is DFQATT and CDR2 SNEGSKA (reference sequence). Here the CDR3 reads CSARVPGGRGDTEAFF. CDR3 coding DNA: TGCAGTGCTAGAGTACCAGGGGGAAGAGGGGACACTGAAGCTTTCTTT.

Regarding this clonotype: This clone may be a read error of a much larger clone one base away. The rearrangement joins TRBV4-2 to TRBJ2-6; no definite D call. Germline-derived CDR1 and CDR2 are LGHNA and YNFKEQ. This CDR3 is built from 18 residues. CDR3 DNA: TGTGCCAGCAGCCAAGATGAGGCGCAGCTGACTTGGGCCAACGTCCGGACTTTC. This gives the protein CASSQDEAQLTWANVRTF.

The table lists this clonotype with many counts. The rearrangement joins TRBV20-1 to TRBJ2-1; 12 bases are shared with TRBD2. V lost 1 base, J lost 7 bases, and 8 bases stayed unmatched. Germline CDR1 is DFQATT and CDR2 is SNEGSKA (reference sequence). The CDR3 consists of 16 residues. The CDR3 spells CSARVASGGAGNEQFF. The CDR3 region has the DNA TGCAGTGCTAGAGTGGCTAGCGGGGGGGCAGGGAATGAGCAGTTCTTC.